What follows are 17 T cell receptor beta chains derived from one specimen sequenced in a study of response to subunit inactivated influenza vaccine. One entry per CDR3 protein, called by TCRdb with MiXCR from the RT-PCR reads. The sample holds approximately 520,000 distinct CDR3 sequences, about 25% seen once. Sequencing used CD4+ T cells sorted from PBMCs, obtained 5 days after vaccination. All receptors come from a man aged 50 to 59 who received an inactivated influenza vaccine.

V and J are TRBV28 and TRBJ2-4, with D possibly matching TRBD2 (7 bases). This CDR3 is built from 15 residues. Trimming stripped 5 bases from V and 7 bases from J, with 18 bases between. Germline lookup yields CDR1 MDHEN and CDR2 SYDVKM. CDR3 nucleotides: TGTGCCAGCAGTCAACTTTCGGGGGGCCGGAACATTCAGTACTTC. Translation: CASSQLSGGRNIQYF.

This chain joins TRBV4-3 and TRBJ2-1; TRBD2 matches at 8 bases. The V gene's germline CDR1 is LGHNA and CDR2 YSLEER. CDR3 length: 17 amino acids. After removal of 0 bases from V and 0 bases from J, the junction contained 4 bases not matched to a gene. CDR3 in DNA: TGCGCCAGCAGCCAAGATTTCCTAGCGGGCTCCTACAATGAGCAGTTCTTC. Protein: CASSQDFLAGSYNEQFF.

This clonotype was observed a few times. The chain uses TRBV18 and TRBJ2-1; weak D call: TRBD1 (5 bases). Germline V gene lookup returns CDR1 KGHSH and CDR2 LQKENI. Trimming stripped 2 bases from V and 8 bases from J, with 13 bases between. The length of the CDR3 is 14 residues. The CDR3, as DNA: TGTGCCAGCTCACCAAGAGCAGGGATAGATGAGCAGTTCTTC. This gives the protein CASSPRAGIDEQFF.

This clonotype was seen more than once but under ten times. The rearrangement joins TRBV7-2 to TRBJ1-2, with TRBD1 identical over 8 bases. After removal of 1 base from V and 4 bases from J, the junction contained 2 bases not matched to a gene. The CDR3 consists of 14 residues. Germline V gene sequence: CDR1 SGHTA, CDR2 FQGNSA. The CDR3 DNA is TGTGCCAGCAGCTTAGTCGACAGGGGCTATGGCTACACCTTC. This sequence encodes CASSLVDRGYGYTF.

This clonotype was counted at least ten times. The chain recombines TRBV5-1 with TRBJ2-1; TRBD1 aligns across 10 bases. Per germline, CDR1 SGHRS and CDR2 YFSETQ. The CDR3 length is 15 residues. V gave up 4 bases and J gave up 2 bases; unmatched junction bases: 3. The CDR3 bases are TGCGCCAGCAGCCGGGGGACAGGGGCCTACAATGAGCAGTTCTTC. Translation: CASSRGTGAYNEQFF.

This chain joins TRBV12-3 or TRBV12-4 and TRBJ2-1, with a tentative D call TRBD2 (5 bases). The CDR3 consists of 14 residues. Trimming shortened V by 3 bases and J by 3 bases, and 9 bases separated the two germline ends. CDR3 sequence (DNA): TGTGCCAGCAGTTTGGTGGGAGTCTACAATGAGCAGTTCTTC. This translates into CASSLVGVYNEQFF.

The CDR3 reads CASSASTGAPYEQYF. CDR3 nucleotides: TGCGCCAGCAGCGCCTCCACGGGAGCCCCCTACGAGCAGTACTTC. The gene calls are TRBV5-1 and TRBJ2-7; D is possibly TRBD2 (6 bases). V was clipped by 4 bases and J by 2 bases, with 16 bases between them. In germline, CDR1 is SGHRS, CDR2 YFSETQ. The CDR3 contains 15 residues.

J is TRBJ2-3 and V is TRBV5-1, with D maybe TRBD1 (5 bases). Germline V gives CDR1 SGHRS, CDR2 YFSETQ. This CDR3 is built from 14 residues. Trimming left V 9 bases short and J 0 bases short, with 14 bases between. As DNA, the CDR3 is TGCGCCACCCACCCAGGACAAAGCACAGATACGCAGTATTTT. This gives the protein CATHPGQSTDTQYF.

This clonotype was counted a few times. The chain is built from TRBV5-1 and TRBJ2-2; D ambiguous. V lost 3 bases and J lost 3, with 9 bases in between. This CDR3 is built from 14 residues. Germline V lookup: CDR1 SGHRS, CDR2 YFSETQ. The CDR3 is CASSWAVDTGELFF. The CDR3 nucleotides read TGCGCCAGCAGCTGGGCTGTGGACACCGGGGAGCTGTTTTTT.

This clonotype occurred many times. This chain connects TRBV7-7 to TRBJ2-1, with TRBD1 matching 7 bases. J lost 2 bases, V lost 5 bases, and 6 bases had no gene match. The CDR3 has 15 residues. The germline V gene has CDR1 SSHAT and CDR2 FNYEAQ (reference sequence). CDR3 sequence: CASSAGTATYNEQFF. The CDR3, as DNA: TGTGCCAGCAGCGCCGGGACAGCTACCTACAATGAGCAGTTCTTC.

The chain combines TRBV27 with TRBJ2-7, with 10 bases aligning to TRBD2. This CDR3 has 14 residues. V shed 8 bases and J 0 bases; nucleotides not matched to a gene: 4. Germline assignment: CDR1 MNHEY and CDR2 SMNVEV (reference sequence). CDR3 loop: CASWVAGGSYEQYF. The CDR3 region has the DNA TGTGCCAGCTGGGTAGCGGGAGGCTCCTACGAGCAGTACTTC.

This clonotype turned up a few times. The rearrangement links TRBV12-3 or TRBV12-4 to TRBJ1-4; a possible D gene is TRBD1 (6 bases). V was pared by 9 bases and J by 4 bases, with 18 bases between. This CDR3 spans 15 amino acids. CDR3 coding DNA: TGTGCCAGTCAAGTCGGGGGGGCACTTAATGAAAAACTGTTTTTT. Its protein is CASQVGGALNEKLFF.

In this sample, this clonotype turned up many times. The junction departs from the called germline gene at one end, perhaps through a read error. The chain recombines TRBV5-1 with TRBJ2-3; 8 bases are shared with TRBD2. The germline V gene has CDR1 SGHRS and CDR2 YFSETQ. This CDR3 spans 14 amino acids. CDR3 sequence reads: CASSLAGRTDTQYF. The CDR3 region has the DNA TGTGCCAGCAGCTTAGCGGGACGCACAGATACGCAGTATTTT. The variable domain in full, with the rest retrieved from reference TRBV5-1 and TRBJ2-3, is KAGVTQTPRYLIKTRGQQVTLSCSPISGHRSVSWYQQTPGQGLQFLFEYFSETQRNKGNFPGRFSGRQFSNSRSEMNVSTLELGDSALYLCASSLAGRTDTQYFGPGTRLTVL.

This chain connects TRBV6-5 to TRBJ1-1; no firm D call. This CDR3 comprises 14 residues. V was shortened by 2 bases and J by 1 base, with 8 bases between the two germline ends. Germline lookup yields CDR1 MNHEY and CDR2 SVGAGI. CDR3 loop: CASSYLTPNTEAFF. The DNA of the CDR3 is TGTGCCAGCAGTTACCTTACACCGAACACTGAAGCTTTCTTT.

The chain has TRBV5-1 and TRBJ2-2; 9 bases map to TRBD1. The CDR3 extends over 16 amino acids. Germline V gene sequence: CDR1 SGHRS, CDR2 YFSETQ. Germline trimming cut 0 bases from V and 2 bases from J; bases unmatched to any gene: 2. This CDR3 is CASSLEGQGNTGELFF. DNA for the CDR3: TGCGCCAGCAGCTTGGAGGGACAGGGAAACACCGGGGAGCTGTTTTTT. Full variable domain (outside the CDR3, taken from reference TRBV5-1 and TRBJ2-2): KAGVTQTPRYLIKTRGQQVTLSCSPISGHRSVSWYQQTPGQGLQFLFEYFSETQRNKGNFPGRFSGRQFSNSRSEMNVSTLELGDSALYLCASSLEGQGNTGELFFGEGSRLTVL.

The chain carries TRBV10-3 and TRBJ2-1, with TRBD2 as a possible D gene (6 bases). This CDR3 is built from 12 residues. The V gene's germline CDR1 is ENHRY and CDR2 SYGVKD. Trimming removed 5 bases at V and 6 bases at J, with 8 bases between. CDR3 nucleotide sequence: TGTGCCATCAGTCTTAGCGGCAATGAGCAGTTCTTC. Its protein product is CAISLSGNEQFF.

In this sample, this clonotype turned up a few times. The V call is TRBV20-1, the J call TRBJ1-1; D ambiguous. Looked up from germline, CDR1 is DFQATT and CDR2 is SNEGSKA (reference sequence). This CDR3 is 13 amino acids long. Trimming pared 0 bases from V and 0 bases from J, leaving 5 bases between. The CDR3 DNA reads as TGCAGTGCTAGAGATGACGTGAACACTGAAGCTTTCTTT. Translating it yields CSARDDVNTEAFF.